Presented here are 27 T cell receptor beta chains from one specimen sequenced in a study of cytomegalovirus exposure and HLA in healthy donors (dated by TCRdb to 2017 to 2019). Libraries were built with the immunoSEQ multiplex PCR assay. A mixture of 60 forward primers for TCR Vbeta segments and 13 reverse primers for TCR Jbeta segments was used in the multiplex PCR. The clones in this table, taken by TCRdb from immuneACCESS, are in-frame only. Not every clone is retained; where verified, under half of the shortfall comes from an unresolved V gene, and the cause of the rest is unknown. Across this sample there are 100,000 to 140,000 clones, with around three quarters seen only once. The top ten clonotypes cover 7.8% of the sample. Sequenced: PBMCs. These receptors all come from a man aged 25-40 years in good health and CMV-seronegative.

This clone was counted between two and nine times. The chain couples TRBV5-1 to TRBJ2-5; no firm D call. The germline V and J ends were trimmed by 4 bases and 5 bases, with 18 bases remaining between them. The CDR3 is made up of 15 amino acids. CDR1 is SGHRS, CDR2 YFSETQ, per germline. CDR3 sequence: CASSPLGGVGETQYF. For the CDR3, the DNA is TGCGCCAGCAGCCCCCTAGGCGGCGTCGGGGAGACCCAGTACTTC.

The genes are TRBV18 and TRBJ1-2; D remains unclear. V was clipped by 2 bases and J by 2 bases, with 9 bases between them. The CDR3 runs 14 residues. CDR1 and CDR2 from the germline V gene are KGHSH and LQKENI. In DNA form, the CDR3 reads TGTGCCAGCTCACCATCCCCGGGGAACTATGGCTACACCTTC. This codes for CASSPSPGNYGYTF.

The chain recombines TRBV6-1 with TRBJ2-2; perhaps TRBD2 as D (6 bases). The germline V and J ends were trimmed by 4 bases and 5 bases, with 17 bases remaining between them. The germline V gene has CDR1 MNHNS and CDR2 SASEGT. The CDR3 sequence is 16 residues long. CDR3 sequence: CASSGFWRGKTGELFF. In nucleotides, the CDR3 is TGTGCCAGCAGTGGATTCTGGAGGGGAAAGACCGGGGAGCTGTTTTTT.

The chain uses TRBV9 and TRBJ2-3, with D maybe TRBD2 (6 bases). Germline values: CDR1 SGDLS, CDR2 YYNGEE. The CDR3 is 16 residues long. The ends were cut back, 0 bases at V and 0 bases at J, with 11 bases in the middle. The CDR3 region has the DNA TGTGCCAGCAGCGTAGGTGGAGGGGCGAGCACAGATACGCAGTATTTT. Its translation is CASSVGGGASTDTQYF. The variable domain in full, with the rest retrieved from reference TRBV9 and TRBJ2-3, is DSGVTQTPKHLITATGQRVTLRCSPRSGDLSVYWYQQSLDQGLQFLIQYYNGEERAKGNILERFSAQQFPDLHSELNLSSLELGDSALYFCASSVGGGASTDTQYFGPGTRLTVL.

This clone has a single count. The gene calls are TRBV27 and TRBJ2-7; 7 nucleotides line up with TRBD1. The CDR3 sequence is 13 residues long. Trimming removed 2 bases from V and 4 bases from J; junction bases left unmatched: 2. In germline, CDR1 is MNHEY, CDR2 SMNVEV (reference sequence). In DNA form, the CDR3 reads TGTGCCAGCAGTTTACAACAGGGGTACGAGCAGTACTTC. The encoded protein is CASSLQQGYEQYF.

This clone was seen a handful of times. The chain recombines TRBV28 with TRBJ1-5, with 8 nucleotides matching TRBD1. Germline CDR1 reads MDHEN; CDR2 reads SYDVKM. The CDR3 contains 15 residues. V lost 6 bases and J lost 3; bases outside the gene matches: 7. The CDR3 region has the DNA TGTGCCAGCAGGCTACAGGGGGTCCCCAATCAGCCCCAGCATTTT. It is translated as CASRLQGVPNQPQHF.

This clone was detected a few times. The chain's CDR3 is CASSYVHSPGQGVVTDTQYF. The CDR3, as DNA: TGTGCCAGCAGTTACGTTCACTCTCCGGGACAGGGGGTTGTAACAGATACGCAGTATTTT. The chain carries TRBV28 and TRBJ2-3; 11 positions agree with TRBD1. This CDR3 contains 20 residues. V lost 4 bases to trimming and J lost 3 bases; unmatched junction nucleotides: 18. Per the germline V gene, CDR1 is MDHEN and CDR2 is SYDVKM.

The chain links TRBV18 to TRBJ2-7; the D gene is possibly TRBD2 (6 bases). This CDR3 has 13 amino acids. Trimming left V 3 bases short and J 3 bases short, with 9 bases between. Germline V gives CDR1 KGHSH, CDR2 LQKENI. The CDR3 nucleotides are TGTGCCAGCTCACCGGCGGGGATCTACGAGCAGTACTTC. This codes for CASSPAGIYEQYF. The full variable domain, completed using reference TRBV18 and TRBJ2-7, is NAGVMQNPRHLVRRRGQEARLRCSPMKGHSHVYWYRQLPEEGLKFMVYLQKENIIDESGMPKERFSAEFPKEGPSILRIQQVVRGDSAAYFCASSPAGIYEQYFGPGTRLTVT.

The gene calls are TRBV7-2 and TRBJ1-2; TRBD1 agrees at 8 bases. The V segment lost 0 bases and the J segment 3 bases; nucleotides outside the gene matches: 0. CDR3 size: 14 residues. Germline CDR1 is SGHTA and CDR2 is FQGNSA. The DNA for the CDR3 is TGTGCCAGCAGCTTAGCGACAGGGGACTATGGCTACACCTTC. Translated: CASSLATGDYGYTF.

This chain joins TRBV5-6 and TRBJ2-5; 7 nucleotides line up with TRBD2. Germline V gene data show CDR1 as SGHDT and CDR2 as YYEEEE. The CDR3 consists of 13 residues. The J segment lost 4 bases and the V segment lost 4 bases, leaving 4 bases of the junction unmatched. The CDR3 region is CASSPGGSETQYF. The CDR3 coding sequence is TGTGCCAGCAGCCCGGGGGGATCAGAGACCCAGTACTTC.

The chain couples TRBV11-1 to TRBJ2-7, with a weak D call TRBD2 (6 bases). Germline V gene lookup returns CDR1 SGHAT and CDR2 FQDESV (reference sequence). Deletions cut 5 bases from V and 0 bases from J, with 14 bases between. CDR3 size: 15 residues. The CDR3 is CASSPRRVGSYEQYF. The DNA of the CDR3 is TGTGCCAGCAGCCCGAGGAGGGTAGGCTCCTACGAGCAGTACTTC. Full variable domain (rest looked up from reference TRBV11-1 and TRBJ2-7): EAEVAQSPRYKITEKSQAVAFWCDPISGHATLYWYRQILGQGPELLVQFQDESVVDDSQLPKDRFSAERLKGVDSTLKIQPAELGDSAMYLCASSPRRVGSYEQYFGPGTRLTVT.

This clone appeared a single time. The V and J genes are TRBV10-3 and TRBJ2-7, with D tentatively TRBD2 (6 bases). The CDR3 totals 16 residues. From germline, CDR1 is ENHRY and CDR2 SYGVKD. V lost 4 bases and J 3 bases, leaving 19 bases between the germline ends. The CDR3 loop is CAISGGGTLLNYEQYF. The CDR3 DNA follows: TGTGCCATCAGTGGGGGTGGGACTCTGCTAAACTACGAGCAGTACTTC.

This clone was observed a handful of times. The J gene is TRBJ1-1, the V gene TRBV9; D gene ambiguous. Trimming removed 3 bases from V and 4 bases from J, with 10 bases in between. The CDR3 is 13 amino acids. Germline V gene lookup returns CDR1 SGDLS and CDR2 YYNGEE. In DNA form, the CDR3 reads TGTGCCAGCAGCGCGTGGGCGGGCACTGAAGCTTTCTTT. Protein: CASSAWAGTEAFF.

This rearrangement joins TRBV2 to TRBJ1-5; 7 bases agree with TRBD1. Germline lookup yields CDR1 SNHLY and CDR2 FYNNEI. The CDR3 contains 13 residues. After removal of 7 bases from V and 4 bases from J, the junction contained 4 bases not matched to a gene. CDR3 sequence: CASKPGQNQPQHF. In DNA form, the CDR3 reads TGTGCCAGCAAGCCGGGACAGAATCAGCCCCAGCATTTT.

The J gene is TRBJ2-5, the V gene TRBV5-1; 13 bases are a match to TRBD2. The germline CDR1 and CDR2 sequences are SGHRS and YFSETQ. The CDR3 contains 20 residues. Losses at the gene ends were 2 bases for V and 5 bases for J; bases not matched to a gene: 18. The CDR3 nucleotides are TGCGCCAGCAGCTTTACCCTCCGTAGGACTAGCGGGAGTCTGAGGGAGACCCAGTACTTC. Its protein is CASSFTLRRTSGSLRETQYF.

This clone was observed once. The gene calls are TRBV11-2 and TRBJ1-1; D gene uncertain. The V and J ends lost 6 bases and 0 bases respectively, with 11 bases between them. The CDR3 runs to 14 residues. The germline V gene encodes CDR1 SGHAT and CDR2 FQNNGV. CDR3 sequence reads: CASSPDRVNTEAFF. The DNA of the CDR3 is TGTGCCAGCAGTCCAGATCGGGTGAACACTGAAGCTTTCTTT.

Comments on this clone: The junction departs from the called germline gene at one end, perhaps through a read error. The chain employs TRBV6-5 and TRBJ1-5; 9 nucleotides align to TRBD1. This CDR3 has 14 amino acids. Germline CDR1 reads MNHEY; CDR2 reads SVGAGI. The CDR3 DNA is TGTGCCAGCAGTAGGGGACAGGGCAACCAGCCCCAGCATTTT. Its protein is CASSRGQGNQPQHF.

The rearrangement uses TRBV4-1 and TRBJ2-1; 8 bases agree with TRBD2. From germline, CDR1 is MGHRA and CDR2 YSYEKL. The length of the CDR3 is 14 residues. V lost 1 base and J lost 7; bases outside the gene matches: 3. DNA of the CDR3: TGCGCCAGCAGCCAAGTTACTAGCGGAAATGAGCAGTTCTTC. Its protein product is CASSQVTSGNEQFF.

The sample holds a few counts of this clone. The chain is built from TRBV9 and TRBJ2-5; a weak D match, TRBD2 (5 bases). Trimming left V 0 bases short and J 2 bases short, with 11 bases between. Germline CDR1 reads SGDLS; CDR2 reads YYNGEE. The CDR3 is 15 residues long. The CDR3 DNA is TGTGCCAGCAGCGTAGGCGGAGGAGAGCAAGAGACCCAGTACTTC. Its protein is CASSVGGGEQETQYF.

This clone was seen a handful of times. This rearrangement joins TRBV10-3 to TRBJ1-1; 10 bases match TRBD1. The CDR3 loop spans 14 amino acids. Germline V gene sequence: CDR1 ENHRY, CDR2 SYGVKD. With 4 bases clipped from V and 8 bases from J, the junction kept 7 bases outside the gene matches. CDR3 in DNA: TGTGCCATCAGTGGCGGAGACAGGGGGCCCGAAGCTTTCTTT. Protein sequence: CAISGGDRGPEAFF.

The rearrangement joins TRBV7-8 to TRBJ2-5; D is perhaps TRBD1 (5 bases). Trimming left V 5 bases short and J 5 bases short, with 18 bases between. CDR1 and CDR2 (germline): SGHVS, FQNEAQ. This CDR3 spans 15 amino acids. The CDR3 DNA is TGTGCCAGCAGCCGACCCTTGGACATAGGGGAGACCCAGTACTTC. Protein: CASSRPLDIGETQYF.

CDR3 in DNA: TGTGCCAGCAGTGACAACAGGGGCGAGCAGTACTTC. It specifies CASSDNRGEQYF. The chain carries TRBV2 and TRBJ2-5; 7 nucleotides line up with TRBD1. The end of the DNA fits TRBJ2-7 better, so the J call may be wrong. The germline V gene has CDR1 SNHLY and CDR2 FYNNEI. This CDR3 has 12 amino acids.

The chain joins TRBV4-1 to TRBJ1-2, with a tentative D call TRBD1 (5 bases). Germline CDR1 MGHRA, CDR2 YSYEKL. Trimming took off 1 base at V and 8 bases at J, with 17 bases between the two ends. CDR3 length: 15 amino acids. The CDR3 nucleotides are TGCGCCAGCAGCCAAGCCGGAGGGGACGGGTCGGGCTACACCTTC. Translation gives CASSQAGGDGSGYTF.

The genes are TRBV28 and TRBJ1-2; D remains unclear. The CDR3 consists of 13 residues. Trimming left V 6 bases short and J 0 bases short, with 8 bases between. Germline V gene lookup returns CDR1 MDHEN and CDR2 SYDVKM. CDR3 in DNA: TGTGCCAGCAGACCACACGCTAACTATGGCTACACCTTC. Translated: CASRPHANYGYTF.

The chain carries TRBV2 and TRBJ1-6, with D uncertain. Trimming cost V 4 bases and J 7 bases, with 8 bases left between them. This CDR3 comprises 13 residues. Germline V lookup: CDR1 SNHLY, CDR2 FYNNEI. For the CDR3, the DNA is TGTGCCAGCAGTGTTACAGAGAATTCACCCCTCCACTTT. This sequence encodes CASSVTENSPLHF.

This chain connects TRBV28 to TRBJ1-2; 7 nucleotides match TRBD1. The CDR3 totals 13 residues. V lost 2 bases, J lost 6 bases, and 3 bases stayed unmatched. Germline V gene data show CDR1 as MDHEN and CDR2 as SYDVKM. The CDR3 loop reads CASSLAGGNGYTF. The CDR3 DNA sequence: TGTGCCAGCAGTTTAGCAGGGGGTAATGGCTACACCTTC.

This clone was detected a few times. This chain links TRBV7-2 with TRBJ1-1; possible D gene TRBD1, 5 bases. This CDR3 has 15 residues. Germline assignment: CDR1 SGHTA and CDR2 FQGNSA. The V and J ends lost 1 base and 0 bases respectively, with 9 bases between them. CDR3 nucleotide sequence: TGTGCCAGCAGCTTAGTCGCGGGGCTGAACACTGAAGCTTTCTTT. Its translation: CASSLVAGLNTEAFF.